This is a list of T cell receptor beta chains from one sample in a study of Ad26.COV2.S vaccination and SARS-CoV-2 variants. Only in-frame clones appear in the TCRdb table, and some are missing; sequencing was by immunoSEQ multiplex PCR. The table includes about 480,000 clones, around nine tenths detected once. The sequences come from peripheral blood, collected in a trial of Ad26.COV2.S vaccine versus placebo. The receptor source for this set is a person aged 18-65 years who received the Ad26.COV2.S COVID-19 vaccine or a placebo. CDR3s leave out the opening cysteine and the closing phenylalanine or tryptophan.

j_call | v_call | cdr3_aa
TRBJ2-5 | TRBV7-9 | ASSLGTTETQY
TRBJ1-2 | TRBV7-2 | ASKNRRDGSGYT
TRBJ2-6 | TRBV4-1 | ASSPGVEGRISGANVLT
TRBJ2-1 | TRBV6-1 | ASSESGSSWDEQF
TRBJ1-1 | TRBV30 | AWSDGSWAF
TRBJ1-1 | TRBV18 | ASSPVAQNTEAF
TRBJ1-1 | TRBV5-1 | ASSLGHNEAF
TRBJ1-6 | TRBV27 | ASSLGGRSYNSPLH
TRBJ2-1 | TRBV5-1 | ASSSGLAGFNEQF
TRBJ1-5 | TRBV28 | ASQGPENQPQH
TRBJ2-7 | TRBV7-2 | ASSIDRGRREQY
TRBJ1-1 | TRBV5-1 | ASSPIETLYTEAF
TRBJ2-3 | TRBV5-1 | ASSLALGAGDTQY
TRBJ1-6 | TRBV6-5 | ATQGVTADNSPLH
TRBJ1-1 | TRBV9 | ASSPGTGRATEAF
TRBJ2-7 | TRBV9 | ASSSDDSSYEQY
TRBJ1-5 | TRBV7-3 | ASSLIERPQH
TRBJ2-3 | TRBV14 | ASSQTFHTQY
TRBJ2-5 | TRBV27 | ASSPLGREGETQY
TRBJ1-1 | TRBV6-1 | ASSEIGGGSTEAF
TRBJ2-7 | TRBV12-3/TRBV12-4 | ASSPREGGEQY
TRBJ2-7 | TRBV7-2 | ASSWKGGYEQY
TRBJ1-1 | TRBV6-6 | ASSPRIVWGTMNTEAF
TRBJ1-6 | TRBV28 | ASRTWADSNSPLH
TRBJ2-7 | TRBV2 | ASSAYEQY
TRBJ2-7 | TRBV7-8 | ASSFLQGNEQY
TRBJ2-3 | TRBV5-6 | ASSFSGSTDTQY
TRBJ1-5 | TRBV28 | ASSFIYQPQH
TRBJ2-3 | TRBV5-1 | ASSFAGGYDTQY
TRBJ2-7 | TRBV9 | ASSPRTTLYEQY
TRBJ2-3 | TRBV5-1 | ASSLGGSTDTQY
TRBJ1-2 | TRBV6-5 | ASSLGHLYGYT
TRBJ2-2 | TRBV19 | ASSTYRVAGELF
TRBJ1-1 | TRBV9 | ASSVALETEAF
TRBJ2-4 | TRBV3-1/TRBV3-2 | ASSPGRAKNIQY
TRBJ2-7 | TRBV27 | ASSQGASQY
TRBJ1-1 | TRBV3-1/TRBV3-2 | ASSQRQGSEAF
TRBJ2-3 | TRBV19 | ASSMGHNTDTQY
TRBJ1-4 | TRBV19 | ASTATNEKLF
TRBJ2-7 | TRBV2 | ASSPGQGEEQY
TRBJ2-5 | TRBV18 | ASSPKRETQY
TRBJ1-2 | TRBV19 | ASRPVGGLWRSYT
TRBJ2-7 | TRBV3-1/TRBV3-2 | ASSQGPLSSYEQY
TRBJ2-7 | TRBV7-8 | ASSFDRGFYEQY
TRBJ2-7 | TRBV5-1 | ASSLGRLAGASYEQY
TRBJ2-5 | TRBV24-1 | ATSEGQGKTQY